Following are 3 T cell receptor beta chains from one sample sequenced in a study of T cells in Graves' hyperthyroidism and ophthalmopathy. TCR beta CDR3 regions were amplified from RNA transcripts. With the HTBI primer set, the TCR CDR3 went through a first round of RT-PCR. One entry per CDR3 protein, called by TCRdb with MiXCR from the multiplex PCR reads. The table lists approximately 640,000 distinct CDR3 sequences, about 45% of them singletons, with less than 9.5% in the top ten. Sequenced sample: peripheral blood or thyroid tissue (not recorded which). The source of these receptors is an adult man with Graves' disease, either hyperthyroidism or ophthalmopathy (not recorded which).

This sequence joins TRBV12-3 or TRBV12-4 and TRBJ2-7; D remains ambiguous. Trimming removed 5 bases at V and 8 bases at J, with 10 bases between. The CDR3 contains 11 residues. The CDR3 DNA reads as TGTGCCAGCAGTCCCGCTACGAAGCAGTACTTC. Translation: CASSPATKQYF.

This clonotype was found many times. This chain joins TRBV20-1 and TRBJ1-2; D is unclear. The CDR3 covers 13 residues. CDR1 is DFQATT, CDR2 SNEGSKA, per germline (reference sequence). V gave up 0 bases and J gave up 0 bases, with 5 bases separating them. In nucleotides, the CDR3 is TGCAGTGCTAGAGAACAGCCTAACTATGGCTACACCTTC. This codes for CSAREQPNYGYTF.

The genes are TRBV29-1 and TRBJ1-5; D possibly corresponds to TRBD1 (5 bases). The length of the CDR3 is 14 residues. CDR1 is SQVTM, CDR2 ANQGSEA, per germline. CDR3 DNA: TGCAGTGAAGTTCGAGGGGACGGCAATCAGCCCCAGCATTTT. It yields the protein CSEVRGDGNQPQHF.